This T cell receptor (beta chain) stems from a study of blood T cell repertoires in COVID-19. Study information: The origin of the acute and convalescent COVID-19 samples was the United States, Italy and Spain.

V was pared by 5 bases and J by 9 bases, with 7 bases of the junction left unmatched. The CDR3 is 15 amino acids. The germline gives CDR1 SGHTA, CDR2 FQGNSA. TCRdb's table, derived via immunoSEQ multiplex PCR, lists solely in-frame clones and lacks some. Of 100,000 to 150,000 clones listed, approximately 80% are singletons. Sequencing input: peripheral blood. This rearrangement joins TRBV7-2 to TRBJ1-6, with 10 nucleotides matching TRBD1. This sequence was found in a woman aged 45 to 65 with acute or convalescent COVID-19. In nucleotides, the CDR3 is TGTGCCAGCAGCCCCCGACAGGGGGCGAGTTCACCCCTCCACTTT. It yields the protein CASSPRQGASSPLHF.